This paragraph covers one TCR beta chain sequence. Its cognate antigen has yet to be identified. The sample holds no much larger clone one base away, and base qualities are not on file. This sample stems from a study of beta chain features in type 1 diabetes (dated by TCRdb to 2017 to 2018). At the level of the whole study: Patients and healthy donors did not differ in mean age, gender distribution, total cell number or subset yield. The study compared TCRB repertoires of sorted circulating CD4+ T cell subsets between recently diagnosed type 1 diabetes patients and matched healthy donors. Whereas all 28 donors provided naive and central memory subsets, regulatory and stem cell-like memory subsets were isolated from just 8 patients and about 8 healthy donors. A total of just under 110,000,000 sorted cells were examined across all samples, and RNA yield correlated strongly with the number of cells per subset.

The High Capacity cDNA Reverse Transcription Kit was used to reverse transcribe all of the isolated RNA, meaning that expressed TCRB transcripts were what got sequenced. Deep immunoSEQ sequencing was applied to naive, central memory and regulatory T cell samples, giving an average of about 3.8 million total reads per sample. Sorted cells were lysed in RLT buffer, and RNA was extracted using DNase-treated RNeasy Micro or Mini kits according to cell number. Each cell subset was processed on its own to prevent cross-contamination, while patient and healthy donor samples were processed together. The immunoSEQ multiplex PCR was used to amplify TCRB sequences from cDNA, generating 87-bp fragments that spanned the CDR3 region. Sequencing of the amplicons was done on the Illumina HiSeq platform. Per the source publication's procedure: PCR bias was corrected computationally using synthetic template baselines, and reads within Hamming distance 2 were collapsed, with unmergeable singletons discarded. Reads were aligned against IMGT to assign V, D and J genes, CDR3 length and insertions or deletions at six rearrangement sites. Within each subset, clonotype counts were normalized to sorted cell number, and only after that were true diversity and Gini coefficients computed with the tcR R package. The overlap coefficient, calculated on TCRB nucleotide sequences, was used to quantify repertoire sharing. As a proxy for the pre-selection repertoire, out-of-frame TCRB sequences from naive cells were analyzed. TCRdb's version of the immuneACCESS table is confined to in-frame rearrangements and falls short of the full clone set. An unresolved V gene accounts for under half of the shortfall where checked; the remainder is of unknown origin. That table is the source of V, J and clone size, and D and trimming were worked out from the DNA. Within this sample are 390,000 or so clones, with over 11% of them counted one time only. The ten most abundant clones make up 0.03% to 0.04% of the sample.

There are 12 amino acids in the CDR3, from cysteine to phenylalanine inclusive. Only CDR3 DNA is held: 36 bases, read in frame from base 1. CDR1 and CDR2 (SGHNT, YENEEA) derive from the germline V gene. The germline ends are 2 bases apart after V is trimmed by 3 bases and J by 0 bases. Each donor gave one peripheral blood draw, averaging approximately 110 mL, which was collected into heparinised tubes. Using a panel that included CD45RO, CCR7, CD25, CD127, CD95 and CD27, naive, central memory, regulatory and stem cell-like memory CD4+ T cells were sorted on a BD FACSAria II. All sorted populations exceeded 95% purity. PBMCs were separated immediately by Lymphoprep density gradient centrifugation and were stained directly, without being cultured. So that batch effects would be minimized, each experiment stained and sorted samples in pairs, pairing one healthy donor with one patient. Here is what the overall study found, with its caveats: Type 1 diabetes patients showed a moderate but significant shortening of TCRB CDR3 length in all four CD4+ subsets. Because the HLA sub-analyses included only small numbers of individuals, any influence of HLA type on TCRB rearrangement was left unresolved. PCR might favor shorter templates, but patient and control samples were amplified and corrected together, so any skew would affect both groups equally. Because cDNA was sequenced instead of genomic DNA, activated cells with high expression could be over-represented, although the groups did not differ in activation or CD3 levels. Patients with type 1 diabetes made fewer insertions and deleted more nucleotides at VDJ recombination sites, implying thymic rearrangement abnormalities. Naive, central memory and regulatory TCRB repertoires appeared more similar among patients than among healthy donors.

This sequence originates from a man aged 30 to 45 in good health. This receptor chain uses TRBV11-3 and TRBJ1-1; the D gene cannot be resolved reliably. The sequenced material came from naive CD4+ T cells from blood. In light of the paper, this sample's cell subset or site label describes: true naive CD4+ T cells. The DNA sequence is TGTGCCAGCAGCTTTATGAACACTGAAGCTTTCTTT. The resulting protein is CASSFMNTEAFF.